This TCR beta chain was sequenced during a study of OX40 agonist ivuxolimab in advanced cancers. The repertoire was sequenced with immunoSEQ multiplex PCR; TCRdb's copy has only in-frame clones and lacks some. The table records some 70,000 clones, 70% to 90% of them present only once. The CDR3 is 14 amino acids. Looked up from germline, CDR1 is SNHLY and CDR2 is FYNNEI. Trimming removed 6 bases from V and 1 base from J; junction bases left unmatched: 4. V and J are TRBV2 and TRBJ2-3, with TRBD2 matching 7 bases. The sequenced sample was CD4+ or CD8+ T cells sorted from blood, obtained in a trial of the OX40 agonist ivuxolimab. This receptor was obtained from an adult with an advanced solid tumor such as melanoma, head and neck, liver or kidney cancer. In DNA form, the CDR3 reads TGTGCCAGCAGGGAGCGGGGAGGCACAGATACGCAGTATTTT. Translation gives CASRERGGTDTQYF. The full variable domain, rest sourced from reference TRBV2 and TRBJ2-3, is EPEVTQTPSHQVTQMGQEVILRCVPISNHLYFYWYRQILGQKVEFLVSFYNNEISEKSEIFDDQFSVERPDGSNFTLKIRSTKLEDSAMYFCASRERGGTDTQYFGPGTRLTVL.